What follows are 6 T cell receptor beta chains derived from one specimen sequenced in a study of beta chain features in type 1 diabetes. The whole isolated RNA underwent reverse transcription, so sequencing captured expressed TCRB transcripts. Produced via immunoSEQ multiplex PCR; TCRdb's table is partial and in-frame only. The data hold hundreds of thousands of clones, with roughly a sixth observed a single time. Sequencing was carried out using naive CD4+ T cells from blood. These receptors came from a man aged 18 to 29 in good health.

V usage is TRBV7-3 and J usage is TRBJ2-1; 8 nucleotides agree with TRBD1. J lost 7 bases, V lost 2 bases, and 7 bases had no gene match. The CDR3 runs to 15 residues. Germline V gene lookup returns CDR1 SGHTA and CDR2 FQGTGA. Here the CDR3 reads CASSLGQGFVNEQFF. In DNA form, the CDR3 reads TGTGCCAGCAGCTTAGGACAGGGCTTCGTTAATGAGCAGTTCTTC.

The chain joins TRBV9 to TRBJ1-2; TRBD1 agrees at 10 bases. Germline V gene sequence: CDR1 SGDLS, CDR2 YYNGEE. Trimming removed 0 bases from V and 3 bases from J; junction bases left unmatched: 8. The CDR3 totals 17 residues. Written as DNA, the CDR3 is TGTGCCAGCAGCGTAGCCGGGACAGGGGCGACCCACTATGGCTACACCTTC. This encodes CASSVAGTGATHYGYTF.

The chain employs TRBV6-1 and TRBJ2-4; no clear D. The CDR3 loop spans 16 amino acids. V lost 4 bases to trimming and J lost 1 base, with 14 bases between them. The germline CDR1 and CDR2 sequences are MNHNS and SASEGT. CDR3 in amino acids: CASSVGRSLAKNIQYF. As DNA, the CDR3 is TGTGCCAGCAGTGTGGGTAGGTCCCTGGCCAAAAACATTCAGTACTTC.

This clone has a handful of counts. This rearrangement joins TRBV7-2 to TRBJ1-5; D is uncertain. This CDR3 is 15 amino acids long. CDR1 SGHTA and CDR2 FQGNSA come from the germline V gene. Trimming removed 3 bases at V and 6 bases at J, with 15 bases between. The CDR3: CASSLSQVGGQPQHF. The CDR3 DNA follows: TGTGCCAGCAGCTTGAGTCAGGTCGGTGGTCAGCCCCAGCATTTT. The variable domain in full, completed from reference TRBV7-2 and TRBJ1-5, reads GAGVSQSPSNKVTEKGKDVELRCDPISGHTALYWYRQSLGQGLEFLIYFQGNSAPDKSGLPSDRFSAERTGGSVSTLTIQRTQQEDSAVYLCASSLSQVGGQPQHFGDGTRLSIL.

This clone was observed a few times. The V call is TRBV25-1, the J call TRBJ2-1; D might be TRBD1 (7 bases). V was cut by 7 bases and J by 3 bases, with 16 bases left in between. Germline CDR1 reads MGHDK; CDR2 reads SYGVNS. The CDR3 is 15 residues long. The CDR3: CASIKAGGFYNEQFF. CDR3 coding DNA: TGTGCCAGCATAAAAGCAGGGGGGTTCTACAATGAGCAGTTCTTC.

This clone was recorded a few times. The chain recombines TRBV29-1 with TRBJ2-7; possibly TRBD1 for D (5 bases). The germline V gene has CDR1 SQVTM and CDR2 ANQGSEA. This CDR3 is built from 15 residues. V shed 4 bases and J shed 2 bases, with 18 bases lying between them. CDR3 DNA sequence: TGCAGCGTTGTTCATGGAAGGACATCTACCTACGAGCAGTACTTC. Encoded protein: CSVVHGRTSTYEQYF.